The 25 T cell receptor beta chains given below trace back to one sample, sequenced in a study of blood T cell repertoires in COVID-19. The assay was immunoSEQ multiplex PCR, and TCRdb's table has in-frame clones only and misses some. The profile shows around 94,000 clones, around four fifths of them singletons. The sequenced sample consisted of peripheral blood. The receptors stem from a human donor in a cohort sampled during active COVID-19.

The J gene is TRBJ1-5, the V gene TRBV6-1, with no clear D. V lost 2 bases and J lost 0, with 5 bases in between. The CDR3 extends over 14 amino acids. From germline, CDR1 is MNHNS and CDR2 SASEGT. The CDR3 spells CASSEQDSNQPQHF. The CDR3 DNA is TGTGCCAGCAGTGAACAGGATAGCAATCAGCCCCAGCATTTT.

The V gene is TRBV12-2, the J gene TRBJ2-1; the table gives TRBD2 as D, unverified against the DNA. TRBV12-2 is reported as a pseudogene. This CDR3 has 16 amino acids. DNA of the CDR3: TGTGCAAGTCGCTTAGCTCTAGCGGGGGGGCGAGATGAGCAGTTCTTC. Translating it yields CASRLALAGGRDEQFF.

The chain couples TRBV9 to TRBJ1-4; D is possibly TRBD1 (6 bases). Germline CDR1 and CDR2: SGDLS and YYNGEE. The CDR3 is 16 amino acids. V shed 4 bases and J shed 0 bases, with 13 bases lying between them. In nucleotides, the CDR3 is TGTGCCAGCAGCCCTCAGACAGGTTCAACTAATGAAAAACTGTTTTTT. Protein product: CASSPQTGSTNEKLFF.

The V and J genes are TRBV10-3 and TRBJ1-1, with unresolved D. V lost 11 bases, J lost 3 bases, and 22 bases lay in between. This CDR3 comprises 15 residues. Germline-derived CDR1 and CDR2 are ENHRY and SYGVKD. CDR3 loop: CAVGSREVAHTEAFF. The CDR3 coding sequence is TGTGCCGTCGGGTCTAGAGAAGTCGCGCACACTGAAGCTTTCTTT.

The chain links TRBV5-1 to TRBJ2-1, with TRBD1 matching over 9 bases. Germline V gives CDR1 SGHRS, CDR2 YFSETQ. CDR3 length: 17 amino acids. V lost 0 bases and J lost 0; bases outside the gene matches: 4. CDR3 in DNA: TGCGCCAGCAGCTTGGAGGGACAGGGTAGCTCCTACAATGAGCAGTTCTTC. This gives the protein CASSLEGQGSSYNEQFF. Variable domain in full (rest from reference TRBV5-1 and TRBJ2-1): KAGVTQTPRYLIKTRGQQVTLSCSPISGHRSVSWYQQTPGQGLQFLFEYFSETQRNKGNFPGRFSGRQFSNSRSEMNVSTLELGDSALYLCASSLEGQGSSYNEQFFGPGTRLTVL.

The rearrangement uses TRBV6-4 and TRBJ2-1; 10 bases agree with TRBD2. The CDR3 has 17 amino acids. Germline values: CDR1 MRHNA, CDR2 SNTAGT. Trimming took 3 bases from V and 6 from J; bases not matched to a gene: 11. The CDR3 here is CASSEIAGGIGTNEQFF. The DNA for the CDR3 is TGTGCCAGCAGTGAGATAGCGGGGGGCATCGGGACCAATGAGCAGTTCTTC.

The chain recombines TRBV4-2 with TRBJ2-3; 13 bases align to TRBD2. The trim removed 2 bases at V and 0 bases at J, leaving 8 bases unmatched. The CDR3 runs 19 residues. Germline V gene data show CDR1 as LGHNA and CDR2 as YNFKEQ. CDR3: CASSQLGLAGSSSTDTQYF. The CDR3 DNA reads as TGTGCCAGCAGCCAATTGGGACTAGCGGGGAGTTCTAGCACAGATACGCAGTATTTT.

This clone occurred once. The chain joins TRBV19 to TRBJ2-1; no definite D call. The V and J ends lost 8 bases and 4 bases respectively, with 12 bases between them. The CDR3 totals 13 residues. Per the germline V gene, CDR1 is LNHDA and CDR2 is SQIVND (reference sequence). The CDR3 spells CASGLSVYNEQFF. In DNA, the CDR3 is TGTGCCAGTGGTCTGAGCGTTTACAATGAGCAGTTCTTC.

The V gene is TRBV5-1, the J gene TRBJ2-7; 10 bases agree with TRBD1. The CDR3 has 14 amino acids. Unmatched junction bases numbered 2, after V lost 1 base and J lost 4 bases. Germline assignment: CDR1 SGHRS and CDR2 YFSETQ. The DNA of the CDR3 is TGCGCCAGCAGCTTGTGGGGACAGGGGTACGAGCAGTACTTC. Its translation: CASSLWGQGYEQYF.

The CDR3 DNA follows: TGTGCCAGCAGCTGGAGGGCTGCTGGGGACATTCAGTACTTC. Protein sequence: CASSWRAAGDIQYF. This sequence joins TRBV7-2 and TRBJ2-4, with TRBD2 as a possible D gene (6 bases). Looked up from germline, CDR1 is SGHTA and CDR2 is FQGNSA. Trimming removed 4 bases from V and 8 bases from J, with 15 bases in between. This CDR3 has 14 residues.

CDR3 DNA: TGTGCCAGCAGCGAAACGACAGGGGCGGGCACCGGGGAGCTGTTTTTT. Translated: CASSETTGAGTGELFF. This rearrangement joins TRBV7-6 to TRBJ2-2; 8 nucleotides agree with TRBD1. CDR1 SGHVS and CDR2 FNYEAQ come from the germline V gene. The CDR3 is made up of 16 amino acids. J was trimmed by 4 bases and V by 5 bases; bases with no gene match: 9.

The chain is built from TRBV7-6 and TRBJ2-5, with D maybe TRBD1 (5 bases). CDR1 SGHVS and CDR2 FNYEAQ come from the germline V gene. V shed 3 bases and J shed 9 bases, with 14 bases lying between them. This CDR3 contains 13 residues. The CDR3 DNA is TGTGCCAGCAGCTTGCAGGGAACGTCAGCCCAGTACTTC. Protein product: CASSLQGTSAQYF.

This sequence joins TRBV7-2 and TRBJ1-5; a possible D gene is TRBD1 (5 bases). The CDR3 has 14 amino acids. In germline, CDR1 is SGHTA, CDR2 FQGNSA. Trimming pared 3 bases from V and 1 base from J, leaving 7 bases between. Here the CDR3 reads CASSFDSSNQPQHF. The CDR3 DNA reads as TGTGCCAGCAGCTTCGACAGCAGCAATCAGCCCCAGCATTTT. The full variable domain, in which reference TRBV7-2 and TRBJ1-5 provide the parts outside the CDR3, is GAGVSQSPSNKVTEKGKDVELRCDPISGHTALYWYRQSLGQGLEFLIYFQGNSAPDKSGLPSDRFSAERTGGSVSTLTIQRTQQEDSAVYLCASSFDSSNQPQHFGDGTRLSIL.

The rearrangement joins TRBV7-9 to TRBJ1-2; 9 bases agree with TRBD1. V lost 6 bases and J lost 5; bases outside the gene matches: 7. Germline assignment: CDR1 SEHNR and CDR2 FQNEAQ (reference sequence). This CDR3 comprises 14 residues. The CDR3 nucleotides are TGTGCCAGCAGTCCGGGACAGGGCCCTTATGGCTACACCTTC. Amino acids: CASSPGQGPYGYTF.

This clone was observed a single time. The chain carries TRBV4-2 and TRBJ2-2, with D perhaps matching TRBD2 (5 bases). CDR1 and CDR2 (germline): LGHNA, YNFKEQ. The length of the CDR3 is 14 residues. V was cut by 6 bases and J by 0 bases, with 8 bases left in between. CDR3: CASRDYTNTGELFF. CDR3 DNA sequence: TGTGCCAGCAGAGACTACACGAACACCGGGGAGCTGTTTTTT.

Here the CDR3 reads CASSFTGNYGYTF. DNA of the CDR3: TGTGCCAGCAGTTTTACAGGGAACTATGGCTACACCTTC. This chain links TRBV27 with TRBJ1-2; tentative D call: TRBD1 (6 bases). From germline, CDR1 is MNHEY and CDR2 SMNVEV (reference sequence). Trimming left V 3 bases short and J 2 bases short, with 7 bases between. There are 13 residues in the CDR3.

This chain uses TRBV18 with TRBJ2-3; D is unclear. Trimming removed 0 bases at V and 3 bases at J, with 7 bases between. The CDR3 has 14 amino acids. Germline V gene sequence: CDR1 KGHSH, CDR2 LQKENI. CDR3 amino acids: CASSPPGPTDTQYF. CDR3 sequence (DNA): TGTGCCAGCTCACCACCGGGCCCTACAGATACGCAGTATTTT. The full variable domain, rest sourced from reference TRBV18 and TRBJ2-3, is NAGVMQNPRHLVRRRGQEARLRCSPMKGHSHVYWYRQLPEEGLKFMVYLQKENIIDESGMPKERFSAEFPKEGPSILRIQQVVRGDSAAYFCASSPPGPTDTQYFGPGTRLTVL.

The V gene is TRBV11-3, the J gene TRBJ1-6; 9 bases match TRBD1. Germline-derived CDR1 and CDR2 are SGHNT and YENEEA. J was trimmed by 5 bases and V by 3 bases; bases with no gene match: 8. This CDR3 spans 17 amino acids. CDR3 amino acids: CASSFQTGGFDNSPLHF. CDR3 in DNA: TGTGCCAGCAGCTTCCAGACAGGGGGTTTCGATAATTCACCCCTCCACTTT.

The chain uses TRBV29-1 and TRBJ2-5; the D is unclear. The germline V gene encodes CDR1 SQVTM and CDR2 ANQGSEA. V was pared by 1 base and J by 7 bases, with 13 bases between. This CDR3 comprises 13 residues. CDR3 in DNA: TGCAGCGTTGAAGGACCGGCATCGGGGACCCAGTACTTC. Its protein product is CSVEGPASGTQYF.

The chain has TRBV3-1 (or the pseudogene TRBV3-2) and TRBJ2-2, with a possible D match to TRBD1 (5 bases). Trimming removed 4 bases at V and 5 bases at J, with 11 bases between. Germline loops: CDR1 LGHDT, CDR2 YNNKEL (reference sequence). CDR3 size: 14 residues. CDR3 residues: CASSLWTQTGELFF. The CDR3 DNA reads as TGTGCCAGCAGCCTATGGACACAAACCGGGGAGCTGTTTTTT.

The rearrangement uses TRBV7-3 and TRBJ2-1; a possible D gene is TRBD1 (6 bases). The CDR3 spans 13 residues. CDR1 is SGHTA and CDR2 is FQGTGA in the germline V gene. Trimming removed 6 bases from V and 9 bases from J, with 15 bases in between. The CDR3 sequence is CASSFLGASEQFF. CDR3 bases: TGTGCCAGCAGTTTTTTGGGGGCTAGTGAGCAGTTCTTC.

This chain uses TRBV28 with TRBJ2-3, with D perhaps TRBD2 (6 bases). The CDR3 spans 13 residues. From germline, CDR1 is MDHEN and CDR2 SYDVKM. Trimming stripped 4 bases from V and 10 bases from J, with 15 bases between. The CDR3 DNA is TGTGCCAGCAGTTCCAACAAGCGGGTTGCGCAGTATTTT. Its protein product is CASSSNKRVAQYF.

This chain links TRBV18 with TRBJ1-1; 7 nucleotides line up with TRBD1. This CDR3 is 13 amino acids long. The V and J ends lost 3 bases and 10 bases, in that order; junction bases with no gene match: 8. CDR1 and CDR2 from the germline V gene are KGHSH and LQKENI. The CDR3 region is CASSPLGTEGAFF. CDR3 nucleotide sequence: TGTGCCAGCTCACCGCTGGGGACAGAGGGAGCTTTCTTT.

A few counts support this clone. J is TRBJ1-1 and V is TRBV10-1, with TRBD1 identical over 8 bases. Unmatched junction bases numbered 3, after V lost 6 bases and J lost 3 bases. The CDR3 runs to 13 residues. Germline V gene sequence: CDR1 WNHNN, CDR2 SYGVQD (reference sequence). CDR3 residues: CASSPTGDTEAFF. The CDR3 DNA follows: TGCGCCAGCAGCCCGACAGGGGACACTGAAGCTTTCTTT.

The CDR3 reads CASSESYPGQGGGYTF. CDR3 DNA: TGTGCCAGCAGTGAATCATACCCGGGACAGGGAGGTGGCTACACCTTC. The chain employs TRBV6-1 and TRBJ1-2; 9 bases line up with TRBD1. Germline trimming cut 2 bases from V and 7 bases from J; bases unmatched to any gene: 11. The CDR3 length is 16 residues. The V gene's germline CDR1 is MNHNS and CDR2 SASEGT.